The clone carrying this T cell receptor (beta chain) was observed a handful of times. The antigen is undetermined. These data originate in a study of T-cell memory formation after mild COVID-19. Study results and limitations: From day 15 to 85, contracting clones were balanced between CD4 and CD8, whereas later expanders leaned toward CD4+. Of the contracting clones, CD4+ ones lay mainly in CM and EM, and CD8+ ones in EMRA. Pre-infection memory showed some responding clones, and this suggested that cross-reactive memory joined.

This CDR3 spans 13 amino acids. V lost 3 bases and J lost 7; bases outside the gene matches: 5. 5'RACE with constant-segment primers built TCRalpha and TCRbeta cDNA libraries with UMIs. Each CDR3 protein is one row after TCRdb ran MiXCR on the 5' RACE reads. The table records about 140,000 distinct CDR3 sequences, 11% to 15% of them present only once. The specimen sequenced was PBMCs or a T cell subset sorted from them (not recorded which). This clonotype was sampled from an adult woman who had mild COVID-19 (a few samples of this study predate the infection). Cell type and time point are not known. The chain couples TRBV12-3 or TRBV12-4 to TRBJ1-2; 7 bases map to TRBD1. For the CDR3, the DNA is TGTGCCAGCAGTTTGGAAGGGGGCCTTGGCTACACCTTC. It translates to CASSLEGGLGYTF.